Below, one TCR beta chain is given with its context. This sample is drawn from a study of blood T cell repertoires in COVID-19. For the study at large: Sources were T cells, B-cell-depleted T cells, or PBMCs; the material itself was cDNA or gDNA.

Authors' methods: Nucleated cell number was recorded as an estimate derived from reference gene primer amplification. Data came from immunoSEQ multiplex PCR; TCRdb stores just in-frame clones and leaves some out. That table gives V, J and clone size, and the DNA gave D and trimming. The repertoire holds roughly 190,000 clones, with 86% as singletons. The sequence was obtained from a woman older than 75 in a cohort sampled during active or convalescent COVID-19. Material for sequencing was peripheral blood.

CDR3 residues: CASRRAGGREQFF. Here the CDR3 DNA reads TGCGCCAGCAGACGTGCGGGGGGGCGGGAGCAGTTCTTC. J is TRBJ2-1 and V is TRBV4-3; the match to TRBD2 covers 9 bases. V shed 6 bases and J 10 bases; nucleotides not matched to a gene: 7. CDR1 and CDR2 from the germline V gene are LGHNA and YSLEER. CDR3 length: 13 residues.